The next 10 T cell receptor beta chains were all read from a single sample in a study of cytomegalovirus exposure and HLA in healthy donors. The primer mix had 60 Vbeta and 13 Jbeta primers. This table comes from immunoSEQ multiplex PCR, and its TCRdb copy is limited to in-frame clones, with some not included. The sample has about 130,000 clones; less than 80% are singletons. Specimen: PBMCs. These receptors were taken from a man aged 35 to 55 in good health and CMV-seropositive.

This sequence joins TRBV5-1 and TRBJ2-7, with TRBD2 identical over 10 bases. Germline CDR1 reads SGHRS; CDR2 reads YFSETQ. V trimming: 0 bases; J trimming: 2 bases; junction bases outside the gene matches: 8. The CDR3 covers 17 residues. The DNA for the CDR3 is TGCGCCAGCAGCTTGGGGCCTAGCGGGAGTCAACCCTACGAGCAGTACTTC. It yields the protein CASSLGPSGSQPYEQYF.

V gene TRBV15 combines with J gene TRBJ2-7; D may be TRBD1 (5 bases). The germline CDR1 and CDR2 sequences are LNHNV and YYDKDF (reference sequence). The CDR3 loop spans 15 amino acids. The V gene lost 2 bases and the J gene lost 2 bases, with 13 bases spanning the gap. CDR3 DNA: TGTGCCACCAGCAGATCCCCTGACAGCCCCTACGAGCAGTACTTC. Its translation is CATSRSPDSPYEQYF.

This clone occurred a few times. CDR3 nucleotide sequence: TGCGCCAGCAGCCCCGACAGGGCTAGCACAGATACGCAGTATTTT. Its translation is CASSPDRASTDTQYF. The chain couples TRBV5-1 to TRBJ2-3; TRBD1 agrees at 7 bases. Germline assignment: CDR1 SGHRS and CDR2 YFSETQ. The CDR3 totals 15 residues. The junction had 5 bases not matched to a gene; V was cut back by 4 bases and J by 0 bases.

The genes are TRBV15 and TRBJ2-1; D might be TRBD1 (5 bases). The germline gives CDR1 LNHNV, CDR2 YYDKDF (reference sequence). The CDR3 has 16 amino acids. With 0 bases removed from V and 5 bases from J, the gap between germline ends came to 14 bases. CDR3 region: CATSRDRTGVDNEQFF. Here the CDR3 DNA reads TGTGCCACCAGCAGAGATAGAACAGGTGTGGACAATGAGCAGTTCTTC.

This chain connects TRBV6-1 to TRBJ2-7, with 9 bases aligning to TRBD1. Germline V gene data show CDR1 as MNHNS and CDR2 as SASEGT. The ends lost 4 bases at V and 4 bases at J; junction bases unmatched: 8. This CDR3 spans 15 amino acids. The CDR3, as DNA: TGTGCCAGCAGTGGACCGGGACAGGGTAAATACGAGCAGTACTTC. Translation gives CASSGPGQGKYEQYF.

Only one count was recorded for this clone. This sequence joins TRBV5-1 and TRBJ2-1; 7 bases are a match to TRBD1. The trim removed 0 bases at V and 7 bases at J, leaving 7 bases unmatched. Germline CDR1 SGHRS, CDR2 YFSETQ. CDR3 length: 15 residues. The CDR3 region has the DNA TGCGCCAGCAGCTTGGAAGGGGGCGGTTTTAATGAGCAGTTCTTC. This encodes CASSLEGGGFNEQFF.

The J gene is TRBJ2-2, the V gene TRBV11-2, with a tentative D call TRBD1 (5 bases). V lost 5 bases to trimming and J lost 3 bases, with 13 bases between them. This CDR3 contains 15 residues. Germline V lookup: CDR1 SGHAT, CDR2 FQNNGV. CDR3 residues: CASSSLRADTGELFF. The CDR3 bases are TGTGCCAGCAGCAGCCTCAGGGCTGACACCGGGGAGCTGTTTTTT.

The chain carries TRBV30 and TRBJ1-5, with D tentatively TRBD1 (6 bases). The germline V gene encodes CDR1 GTSNPN and CDR2 SVGIG (reference sequence). Trimming shortened V by 3 bases and J by 2 bases, and 17 bases separated the two germline ends. The CDR3 has 16 amino acids. Written as DNA, the CDR3 is TGTGCCTGGAGCCCCACGGGCGGGGGCCGCAATCAGCCCCAGCATTTT. Its protein is CAWSPTGGGRNQPQHF. The full variable domain, with the rest looked up from reference TRBV30 and TRBJ1-5, is SQTIHQWPATLVQPVGSPLSLECTVEGTSNPNLYWYRQAAGRGLQLLFYSVGIGQISSEVPQNLSASRPQDRQFILSSKKLLLSDSGFYLCAWSPTGGGRNQPQHFGDGTRLSIL.

The J gene is TRBJ2-1, the V gene TRBV25-1; possibly TRBD1 for D (6 bases). Trimming removed 10 bases from V and 10 bases from J, with 17 bases in between. The germline V gene encodes CDR1 MGHDK and CDR2 SYGVNS. CDR3 length equals 12 residues. The CDR3 DNA sequence: TGTGCCACTTCAAACAGGGTAGGCGAGCAGTTCTTC. It encodes CATSNRVGEQFF.

The V gene is TRBV5-1, the J gene TRBJ1-5; TRBD1 is a possible D gene (6 bases). This CDR3 has 15 residues. Trimming stripped 3 bases from V and 3 bases from J, with 13 bases between. From germline, CDR1 is SGHRS and CDR2 YFSETQ. The CDR3 nucleotides read TGCGCCAGCAGCTGGGGGGGGCAGCCCAATCAGCCCCAGCATTTT. Translated: CASSWGGQPNQPQHF.